This T cell receptor beta chain was identified in a study of blood T cell repertoires in COVID-19. For the study at large: The analysed material was cDNA or gDNA that came from T cells, B-cell-depleted T cells, or PBMCs.

The CDR3 runs to 23 residues. Under the authors' procedure: Reference gene primer amplification in the assay estimated nucleated cell counts. The assay was immunoSEQ multiplex PCR, and TCRdb's table has in-frame clones only and misses some. V, J and clone size were drawn from that table, and D and trimming were deduced from the DNA. The sample holds about 670,000 clones, around 89% seen once. This TCR was sampled from a woman between 18 and 29 years old with acute or convalescent COVID-19. Sequenced material: peripheral blood. This chain connects TRBV21-1 to TRBJ1-5; the table's D call, TRBD1, was not checked against the DNA. TRBV21-1 is a pseudogene. The chain's CDR3 is CASSKARQGLSPNPSVKSQPQHF. CDR3 sequence (DNA): TGTGCCAGCAGCAAAGCGCGGCAGGGGCTTTCCCCGAACCCTTCTGTCAAATCTCAGCCCCAGCATTTT.